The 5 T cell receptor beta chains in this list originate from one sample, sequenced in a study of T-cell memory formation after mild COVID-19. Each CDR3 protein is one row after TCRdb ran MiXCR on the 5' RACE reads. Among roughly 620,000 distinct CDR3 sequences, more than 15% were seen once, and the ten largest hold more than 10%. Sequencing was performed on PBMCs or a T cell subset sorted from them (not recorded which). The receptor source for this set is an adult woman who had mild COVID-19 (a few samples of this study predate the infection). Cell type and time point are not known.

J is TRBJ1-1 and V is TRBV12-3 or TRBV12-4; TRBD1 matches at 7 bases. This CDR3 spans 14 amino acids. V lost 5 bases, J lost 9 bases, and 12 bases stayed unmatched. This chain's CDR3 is CASSPALGTEQAFF. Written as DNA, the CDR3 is TGTGCCAGCAGTCCCGCCCTCGGGACAGAGCAAGCTTTCTTT.

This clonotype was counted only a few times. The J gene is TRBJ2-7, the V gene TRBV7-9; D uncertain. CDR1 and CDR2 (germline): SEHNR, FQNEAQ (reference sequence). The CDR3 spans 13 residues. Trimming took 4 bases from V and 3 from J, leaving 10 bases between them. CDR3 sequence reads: CASSSFPRYEQYF. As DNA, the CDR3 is TGTGCCAGCAGCTCCTTCCCCCGCTACGAGCAGTACTTC.

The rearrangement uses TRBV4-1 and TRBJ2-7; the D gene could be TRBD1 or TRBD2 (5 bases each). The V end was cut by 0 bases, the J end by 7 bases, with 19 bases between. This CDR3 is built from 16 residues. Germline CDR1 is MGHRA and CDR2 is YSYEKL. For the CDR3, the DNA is TGCGCCAGCAGCCAAGATCGGCCCATGGGGGTCCAGGAGCAGTACTTC. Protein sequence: CASSQDRPMGVQEQYF.

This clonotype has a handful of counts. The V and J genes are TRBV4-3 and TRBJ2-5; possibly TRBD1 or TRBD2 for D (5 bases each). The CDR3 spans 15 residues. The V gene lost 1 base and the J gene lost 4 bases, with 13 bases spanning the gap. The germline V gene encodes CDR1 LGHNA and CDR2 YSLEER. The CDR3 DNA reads TGCGCCAGCAGCCAAGGCATCAGGGCGGGAGAGACCCAGTACTTC. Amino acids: CASSQGIRAGETQYF.

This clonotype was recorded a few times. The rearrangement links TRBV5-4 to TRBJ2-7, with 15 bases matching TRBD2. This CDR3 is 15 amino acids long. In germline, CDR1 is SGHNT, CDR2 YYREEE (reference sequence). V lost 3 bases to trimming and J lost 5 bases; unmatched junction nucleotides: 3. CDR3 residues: CASSWGLAGGNEQYF. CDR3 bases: TGTGCCAGCAGCTGGGGACTAGCGGGAGGAAACGAGCAGTACTTC.